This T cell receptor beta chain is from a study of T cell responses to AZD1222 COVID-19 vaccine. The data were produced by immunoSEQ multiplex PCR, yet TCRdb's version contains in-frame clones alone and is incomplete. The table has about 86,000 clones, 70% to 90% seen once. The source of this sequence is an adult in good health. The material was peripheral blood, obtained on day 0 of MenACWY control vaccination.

The CDR3 DNA follows: TGTGCCAGTCGACTTGGTTGGGGCCAAGAGACCCAGTACTTC. Its translation is CASRLGWGQETQYF. The rearrangement joins TRBV5-5 to TRBJ2-5; D is unresolved. The length of the CDR3 is 14 residues. Trimming stripped 8 bases from V and 1 base from J, with 15 bases between. The germline V gene encodes CDR1 SGHKS and CDR2 YYEKEE (reference sequence).